Each of the 2 T cell receptor beta chains below was sequenced from the same sample in a study of blood T cell repertoires in COVID-19. Repertoires were generated with immunoSEQ multiplex PCR, while TCRdb's copy carries only in-frame clones and drops some. Among some 140,000 clones listed, approximately 84% were seen once. Sequenced sample: PBMCs or T cells enriched from blood (not recorded which). The receptors derive from a man in his forties with acute COVID-19.

The V and J genes are TRBV10-3 and TRBJ2-1; the match to TRBD2 covers 14 bases. Germline V lookup: CDR1 ENHRY, CDR2 SYGVKD. This CDR3 comprises 14 residues. V shed 7 bases and J 9 bases; nucleotides not matched to a gene: 5. The CDR3: CAIMGTSGSSEQFF. The CDR3 DNA is TGTGCCATCATGGGGACTAGCGGGAGTAGTGAGCAGTTCTTC.

The chain employs TRBV9 and TRBJ2-1, with 11 bases lining up with TRBD2. V trimming: 5 bases; J trimming: 9 bases; junction bases outside the gene matches: 4. CDR3 size: 13 residues. The germline V gene has CDR1 SGDLS and CDR2 YYNGEE. The CDR3 here is CASSLAGGFEQFF. The DNA of the CDR3 is TGTGCCAGCAGTCTAGCGGGAGGTTTTGAGCAGTTCTTC.